Listed below are T cell receptor beta chains from one sample, sequenced in a study of blood T cell repertoires in COVID-19. The assay was immunoSEQ multiplex PCR, and TCRdb's table has in-frame clones only and misses some. The table lists hundreds of thousands of clones, approximately 83% of them singletons, with 13% in the top ten. The specimen was peripheral blood. Every receptor here comes from a human donor in a cohort sampled during active COVID-19. CDR3s include the opening cysteine and the closing phenylalanine or tryptophan. D genes are given only for firm matches. Size is stated for part of the rows, as once, few or many counts, or as a class when the clone is expanded.

CDR3: CASSESGGGIGELFF; DNA: TGTGCCAGCAGTGAATCGGGGGGCGGAATCGGGGAGCTGTTTTTT; size: once; V: TRBV2; D: NA; J: TRBJ2-2
CDR3: CASRSSGNTIYF; DNA: TGTGCCAGCCGCAGTTCTGGAAACACCATATATTTT; size: few; V: TRBV25-1; D: NA; J: TRBJ1-3
CDR3: CATNGGRSTEAFF; DNA: TGTGCCACGAACGGGGGGAGGAGCACTGAAGCTTTCTTT; size: NA; V: TRBV27; D: NA; J: TRBJ1-1
CDR3: CASSGTSGETQYF; DNA: TGTGCCAGCTCGGGGACTTCAGGAGAGACCCAGTACTTC; size: NA; V: TRBV3-1/TRBV3-2; D: NA; J: TRBJ2-5
CDR3: CASSIGTLHYGYTF; DNA: TGTGCCAGTAGTATAGGGACTCTCCACTATGGCTACACCTTC; size: NA; V: TRBV19; D: NA; J: TRBJ1-2
CDR3: CASSSDRLPPYEQYF; DNA: TGTGCCAGCAGTTCAGACAGGTTGCCTCCCTACGAGCAGTACTTC; size: NA; V: TRBV27; D: NA; J: TRBJ2-7
CDR3: CSVVSLVRDRGLYGYTF; DNA: TGCAGCGTTGTGTCCCTTGTCAGGGACAGGGGGCTCTATGGCTACACCTTC; size: NA; V: TRBV29-1; D: TRBD1; J: TRBJ1-2
CDR3: CASSLTSRTRIGEQFF; DNA: TGTGCCAGCAGCTTGACTAGCAGAACAAGGATTGGTGAGCAGTTCTTC; size: once; V: TRBV12-1; D: NA; J: TRBJ2-1
CDR3: CASSQTPTASYEQYF; DNA: TGCGCCAGCAGCCAAACGCCGACAGCCTCCTACGAGCAGTACTTC; size: NA; V: TRBV4-1; D: NA; J: TRBJ2-7
CDR3: CSVRRDFSYNEQFF; DNA: TGCAGCGTCCGGAGGGACTTCTCCTACAATGAGCAGTTCTTC; size: NA; V: TRBV29-1; D: NA; J: TRBJ2-1
CDR3: CASSPGSDETQYF; DNA: TGTGCCAGCTCACCGGGTAGCGACGAGACCCAGTACTTC; size: NA; V: TRBV18; D: NA; J: TRBJ2-5
CDR3: CSASDLVSGNTIYF; DNA: TGCAGTGCTAGTGATCTCGTCTCTGGAAACACCATATATTTT; size: NA; V: TRBV20-1; D: NA; J: TRBJ1-3
CDR3: CASSLAPGQGGSGANVLTF; DNA: TGTGCCAGCAGCTTAGCGCCGGGACAGGGTGGATCTGGGGCCAACGTCCTGACTTTC; size: NA; V: TRBV7-9; D: TRBD1; J: TRBJ2-6
CDR3: CASSLSPGQHQPQHF; DNA: TGTGCCAGCAGCTTATCCCCGGGACAGCATCAGCCCCAGCATTTT; size: NA; V: TRBV7-2; D: TRBD1; J: TRBJ1-5
CDR3: CASSLSSGTVAKNIQYF; DNA: TGTGCCAGTAGTCTTTCTTCTGGGACAGTAGCCAAAAACATTCAGTACTTC; size: NA; V: TRBV19; D: TRBD1; J: TRBJ2-4
CDR3: CASSYSAGVGYGYTF; DNA: TGTGCCAGCAGTTACTCAGCGGGAGTCGGTTATGGCTACACCTTC; size: NA; V: TRBV6-2/TRBV6-3; D: NA; J: TRBJ1-2
CDR3: CASSPGPAAPEAFF; DNA: TGTGCCAGCTCACCGGGCCCAGCGGCCCCTGAAGCTTTCTTT; size: NA; V: TRBV18; D: NA; J: TRBJ1-1
CDR3: CASSAQGAGEAFF; DNA: TGTGCCAGCAGCGCGCAGGGGGCCGGTGAAGCTTTCTTT; size: NA; V: TRBV9; D: TRBD1; J: TRBJ1-1
CDR3: CASSYGTKQYF; DNA: TGTGCCAGCAGTTACGGGACTAAGCAGTACTTC; size: NA; V: TRBV6-2/TRBV6-3; D: TRBD2; J: TRBJ2-7
CDR3: CASSYARNADTQYF; DNA: TGCGCCAGCAGCTATGCGCGAAACGCGGATACGCAGTATTTT; size: NA; V: TRBV5-1; D: NA; J: TRBJ2-3
CDR3: CASSSSGRGYTQYF; DNA: TGCGCCAGCAGTTCAAGCGGGAGGGGATATACGCAGTATTTT; size: NA; V: TRBV10-1; D: TRBD2; J: TRBJ2-3
CDR3: CASSRTAQQTQYF; DNA: TGTGCCAGCTCACGGACTGCTCAGCAGACCCAGTACTTC; size: NA; V: TRBV18; D: NA; J: TRBJ2-5
CDR3: CASTLQGASTEAFF; DNA: TGTGCCAGCACTCTACAGGGGGCGAGCACTGAAGCTTTCTTT; size: NA; V: TRBV2; D: TRBD1; J: TRBJ1-1
CDR3: CASASERPYYNEQFF; DNA: TGTGCCAGCGCTAGCGAGAGACCTTATTACAATGAGCAGTTCTTC; size: NA; V: TRBV2; D: NA; J: TRBJ2-1
CDR3: CATKPTGTGMDGYTF; DNA: TGTGCCACCAAACCGACCGGGACAGGGATGGATGGCTACACCTTC; size: NA; V: TRBV19; D: TRBD1; J: TRBJ1-2
CDR3: CASSLGGSFSYEQYF; DNA: TGTGCCAGCAGCTTAGGCGGCTCGTTCTCCTACGAGCAGTACTTC; size: NA; V: TRBV7-9; D: NA; J: TRBJ2-7
CDR3: CATSRDKLAGYNEQFF; DNA: TGTGCCACCAGCAGAGATAAGCTAGCGGGATACAATGAGCAGTTCTTC; size: NA; V: TRBV15; D: TRBD2; J: TRBJ2-1
CDR3: CASSSLAGGYLPHNEQFF; DNA: TGTGCCAGCAGCTCACTAGCGGGAGGGTACCTCCCACACAATGAGCAGTTCTTC; size: NA; V: TRBV7-8; D: TRBD2; J: TRBJ2-1
CDR3: CASSYSGAATNEKLFF; DNA: TGCGCCAGCAGCTACTCAGGGGCGGCAACTAATGAAAAACTGTTTTTT; size: NA; V: TRBV5-1; D: NA; J: TRBJ1-4
CDR3: CASSERLQGGNGYTF; DNA: TGTGCCAGCTCAGAGAGACTGCAGGGAGGGAATGGCTACACCTTC; size: NA; V: TRBV18; D: NA; J: TRBJ1-2
CDR3: CASNLGISNQPQHF; DNA: TGTGCCAGTAACCTCGGGATTAGCAATCAGCCCCAGCATTTT; size: NA; V: TRBV7-8; D: NA; J: TRBJ1-5
CDR3: CATQPGGLGEKLFF; DNA: TGTGCCACTCAGCCAGGGGGTCTAGGAGAAAAACTGTTTTTT; size: NA; V: TRBV19; D: TRBD1; J: TRBJ1-4
CDR3: CSASTSTSGSIQYF; DNA: TGCAGTGCTAGTACCTCGACTAGCGGGAGTATCCAGTACTTC; size: NA; V: TRBV20-1; D: TRBD2; J: TRBJ2-5
CDR3: CASSPTSGGDTQYF; DNA: TGTGCCAGCAGTCCGACTAGCGGGGGAGATACGCAGTATTTT; size: NA; V: TRBV6-5; D: TRBD2; J: TRBJ2-3
CDR3: CASSFTPAQGSTEAFF; DNA: TGTGCCAGCAGTTTTACCCCGGCACAGGGGAGCACTGAAGCTTTCTTT; size: NA; V: TRBV27; D: TRBD1; J: TRBJ1-1
CDR3: CASSKSNEQFF; DNA: TGTGCCAGCAGCAAATCCAATGAGCAGTTCTTC; size: NA; V: TRBV6-5; D: NA; J: TRBJ2-1
CDR3: CSASASGRAGELFF; DNA: TGCAGTGCTAGTGCTAGCGGGAGGGCCGGGGAGCTGTTTTTT; size: NA; V: TRBV20-1; D: TRBD2; J: TRBJ2-2
CDR3: CASSLRDITYNEQFF; DNA: TGTGCCAGCAGCTTAAGAGACATAACCTACAATGAGCAGTTCTTC; size: NA; V: TRBV7-2; D: NA; J: TRBJ2-1